The 32 T cell receptor beta chains in this list originate from one sample, sequenced in a study of cytomegalovirus exposure and HLA in healthy donors. Both 60 Vbeta primers and 13 Jbeta primers went into the PCR. The protocol was immunoSEQ multiplex PCR, while the TCRdb copy is restricted to in-frame clones and leaves out a portion. This table has around 64,000 clones, about 84% appearing once. Sequencing was performed on PBMCs. The source is a man younger than 30 in good health and CMV-seropositive.

The chain recombines TRBV30 with TRBJ1-4; weak D call: TRBD1 (5 bases). V lost 1 base, J lost 8 bases, and 14 bases lay in between. The CDR3 contains 14 residues. Germline lookup yields CDR1 GTSNPN and CDR2 SVGIG (reference sequence). This CDR3 reads CAWSGGTSTEKLFF. The CDR3 DNA reads TGTGCCTGGAGTGGGGGCACCTCCACAGAAAAACTGTTTTTT.

This sequence joins TRBV29-1 and TRBJ1-1; possibly TRBD1 for D (5 bases). This CDR3 spans 14 amino acids. CDR1 is SQVTM, CDR2 ANQGSEA, per germline. V was pared by 3 bases and J by 0 bases, with 11 bases between. This CDR3 is CSVEVQGLNTEAFF. CDR3 DNA: TGCAGCGTTGAGGTTCAGGGATTGAACACTGAAGCTTTCTTT.

The rearrangement uses TRBV25-1 and TRBJ1-5; 7 bases match TRBD1. The length of the CDR3 is 13 residues. Per the germline V gene, CDR1 is MGHDK and CDR2 is SYGVNS. V lost 4 bases to trimming and J lost 7 bases; unmatched junction nucleotides: 4. The CDR3 is CASSATGIQPQHF. CDR3 nucleotide sequence: TGTGCCAGCAGTGCGACAGGGATCCAGCCCCAGCATTTT.

This clone was seen only once. The rearrangement uses TRBV7-8 and TRBJ2-7, with D maybe TRBD2 (5 bases). The CDR3 is made up of 15 amino acids. Trimming left V 1 base short and J 6 bases short, with 16 bases between. CDR1 and CDR2 (germline): SGHVS, FQNEAQ. The CDR3 region has the DNA TGTGCCAGCAGCTTAGTTCGAGCGGAGACTGCCGAGCAGTACTTC. This sequence encodes CASSLVRAETAEQYF.

V gene TRBV19 combines with J gene TRBJ1-5, with D unclear. Trimming removed 3 bases from V and 11 bases from J, with 8 bases in between. Germline values: CDR1 LNHDA, CDR2 SQIVND (reference sequence). This CDR3 has 11 amino acids. The CDR3 DNA follows: TGTGCCAGTAGTATCAGCAGGACCCAGCATTTT. Encoded protein: CASSISRTQHF.

This clone has a handful of counts. This chain uses TRBV13 with TRBJ2-5; 9 bases map to TRBD1. Germline values: CDR1 PRHDT, CDR2 FYEKMQ (reference sequence). The V gene end was trimmed by 5 bases and the J gene end by 1 base; junction bases not matched to a gene: 8. The CDR3 sequence is 16 residues long. CDR3 nucleotide sequence: TGTGCCAGCAGCCCAGGGACAGGGAGGTTCCAAGAGACCCAGTACTTC. This sequence encodes CASSPGTGRFQETQYF. The full variable domain, with the rest looked up from reference TRBV13 and TRBJ2-5, is AAGVIQSPRHLIKEKRETATLKCYPIPRHDTVYWYQQGPGQDPQFLISFYEKMQSDKGSIPDRFSAQQFSDYHSELNMSSLELGDSALYFCASSPGTGRFQETQYFGPGTRLLVL.

The genes are TRBV7-9 and TRBJ2-1, with 11 bases fitting TRBD2. Trimming at V came to 0 bases and at J to 8 bases, leaving 3 bases not matched to a gene. The CDR3 length is 15 residues. Germline CDR1 reads SEHNR; CDR2 reads FQNEAQ (reference sequence). The DNA of the CDR3 is TGTGCCAGCAGCTTAGCACTAGCGGGGGCGGATGAGCAGTTCTTC. Translating gives CASSLALAGADEQFF.

The chain combines TRBV25-1 with TRBJ2-5, with D possibly TRBD2 on 6 matching bases. Germline values: CDR1 MGHDK, CDR2 SYGVNS. V was clipped by 2 bases and J by 5 bases, with 12 bases between them. The length of the CDR3 is 14 residues. This chain's CDR3 is CASSEVGGGETQYF. CDR3 nucleotides: TGTGCCAGCAGTGAAGTGGGAGGCGGGGAGACCCAGTACTTC.

This clone was detected a few times. The chain recombines TRBV9 with TRBJ2-1; D not resolved. Germline CDR1 SGDLS, CDR2 YYNGEE. This CDR3 has 13 amino acids. The V end lost 1 base, the J end lost 6 bases, and 8 bases lay between the germline ends. The CDR3 region has the DNA TGTGCCAGCAGCGTAATAAGCTCCAATGAGCAGTTCTTC. It translates to CASSVISSNEQFF. Full variable domain (outside the CDR3, taken from reference TRBV9 and TRBJ2-1): DSGVTQTPKHLITATGQRVTLRCSPRSGDLSVYWYQQSLDQGLQFLIQYYNGEERAKGNILERFSAQQFPDLHSELNLSSLELGDSALYFCASSVISSNEQFFGPGTRLTVL.

The rearrangement links TRBV5-8 to TRBJ2-7; D uncertain. Trimming left V 0 bases short and J 7 bases short, with 17 bases between. Germline lookup yields CDR1 SGHTS and CDR2 YDEGEE. CDR3 length: 15 residues. The CDR3 DNA reads as TGTGCCAGCAGCTTGGGGCAGACCACTACGACTGAGCAGTACTTC. This encodes CASSLGQTTTTEQYF.

This clone was seen more than once but under ten times. The chain has TRBV6-1 and TRBJ1-2; D call uncertain. Germline assignment: CDR1 MNHNS and CDR2 SASEGT. The CDR3 is 13 residues long. Trimming removed 3 bases at V and 1 base at J, with 6 bases between. The CDR3 DNA follows: TGTGCCAGCAGTGAGGCAGTTAACTATGGCTACACCTTC. Translating gives CASSEAVNYGYTF.

V is TRBV4-1 and J is TRBJ2-7; D is perhaps TRBD2 (6 bases). Trimming shortened V by 1 base and J by 0 bases, and 13 bases separated the two germline ends. Germline V gene sequence: CDR1 MGHRA, CDR2 YSYEKL. The CDR3 runs 16 residues. The CDR3 DNA is TGCGCCAGCAGCCAAGTTACTGGAGGGCGCTCCTACGAGCAGTACTTC. This translates into CASSQVTGGRSYEQYF.

The chain joins TRBV14 to TRBJ1-1; a weak D match, TRBD1 (6 bases). Germline loops: CDR1 SGHDN, CDR2 FVKESK. Trimming shortened V by 5 bases and J by 3 bases, and 19 bases separated the two germline ends. This CDR3 contains 16 residues. Here the CDR3 DNA reads TGTGCCAGCAGCTTGTACAGGTTTTCAGGGGACACTGAAGCTTTCTTT. Its protein product is CASSLYRFSGDTEAFF.

V gene TRBV9 combines with J gene TRBJ2-1, with D perhaps matching TRBD2 (7 bases). The length of the CDR3 is 15 residues. Germline CDR1 SGDLS, CDR2 YYNGEE. With 0 bases removed from V and 6 bases from J, the gap between germline ends came to 13 bases. In DNA, the CDR3 is TGTGCCAGCAGCGTAGAGGGGGGGCCCCGCAATGAGCAGTTCTTC. Protein sequence: CASSVEGGPRNEQFF.

V gene TRBV11-3 combines with J gene TRBJ2-7; 10 positions match TRBD2. V lost 5 bases and J lost 6; bases outside the gene matches: 10. CDR3 length equals 15 residues. Germline CDR1 and CDR2: SGHNT and YENEEA. As DNA, the CDR3 is TGTGCCAGCAGCAGGCAAGCTAGCGGGAGCTCCGAGCAGTACTTC. Its protein is CASSRQASGSSEQYF.

This clone was observed a handful of times. The gene calls are TRBV6-4 and TRBJ1-5; a possible D gene is TRBD1 (5 bases). The V end lost 3 bases, the J end lost 0 bases, and 6 bases lay between the germline ends. CDR1 is MRHNA, CDR2 SNTAGT, per germline. CDR3 size: 14 residues. The chain's CDR3 is CASSEGGSNQPQHF. The CDR3 bases are TGTGCCAGCAGTGAGGGGGGTAGCAATCAGCCCCAGCATTTT.

The chain employs TRBV19 and TRBJ2-6; D is undetermined. This CDR3 has 15 residues. The ends were cut back, 9 bases at V and 0 bases at J, with 12 bases in the middle. Per the germline V gene, CDR1 is LNHDA and CDR2 is SQIVND (reference sequence). CDR3 nucleotides: TGTGCCAGCACAGACCGCCGCTCTGGGGCCAACGTCCTGACTTTC. It codes for CASTDRRSGANVLTF.

The chain combines TRBV30 with TRBJ2-5; D unclear. This CDR3 spans 10 amino acids. Per the germline V gene, CDR1 is GTSNPN and CDR2 is SVGIG (reference sequence). The ends were cut back, 5 bases at V and 7 bases at J, with 8 bases in the middle. CDR3 sequence reads: CAWGLATQYF. DNA of the CDR3: TGTGCCTGGGGGTTAGCGACCCAGTACTTC.

The gene calls are TRBV4-1 and TRBJ2-1, with TRBD1 identical over 7 bases. Germline V gene data show CDR1 as MGHRA and CDR2 as YSYEKL. Trimming took 5 bases from V and 2 from J; bases not matched to a gene: 6. This CDR3 comprises 15 residues. The DNA of the CDR3 is TGCGCCAGCAGCATTGAGGGACAGCCCTACAATGAGCAGTTCTTC. Encoded protein: CASSIEGQPYNEQFF.

CDR3 region: CASSHGQGLGVNTEAFF. For the CDR3, the DNA is TGCGCCAGCAGCCACGGACAGGGGCTGGGAGTGAACACTGAAGCTTTCTTT. The genes are TRBV4-1 and TRBJ1-1; 9 bases align to TRBD1. This CDR3 contains 17 residues. Trimming removed 3 bases from V and 0 bases from J; junction bases left unmatched: 8. CDR1 and CDR2 from the germline V gene are MGHRA and YSYEKL.

This chain links TRBV29-1 with TRBJ1-5; D is unresolved. Trimming took 4 bases from V and 0 from J, leaving 7 bases between them. Germline V gives CDR1 SQVTM, CDR2 ANQGSEA. The CDR3 has 13 residues. CDR3 DNA: TGCAGCGTTGTGTCAGATAGCAATCAGCCCCAGCATTTT. Its protein product is CSVVSDSNQPQHF.

The chain recombines TRBV5-8 with TRBJ2-7; D unclear. Germline V gene sequence: CDR1 SGHTS, CDR2 YDEGEE. The CDR3 length is 11 residues. The V and J ends lost 4 bases and 1 base respectively, with 3 bases between them. The CDR3 nucleotides read TGTGCCAGCAGCCCGTCCTACGAGCAGTACTTC. This encodes CASSPSYEQYF.

The V and J genes are TRBV27 and TRBJ2-2; no firm D call. Trimming took 6 bases from V and 7 from J, leaving 6 bases between them. The CDR3 contains 11 residues. Germline CDR1 is MNHEY and CDR2 is SMNVEV (reference sequence). In nucleotides, the CDR3 is TGTGCCAGCAGCGCCGGCGGGGAGCTGTTTTTT. Encoded protein: CASSAGGELFF.

The chain recombines TRBV6-5 with TRBJ1-1, with a possible D match to TRBD1 (6 bases). The CDR3 extends over 14 amino acids. Trimming cost V 1 base and J 3 bases, with 9 bases left between them. CDR1 MNHEY and CDR2 SVGAGI come from the germline V gene. The CDR3, as DNA: TGTGCCAGCAGTTACTTCCAGGGGCACACTGAAGCTTTCTTT. Its translation is CASSYFQGHTEAFF.

The V call is TRBV9, the J call TRBJ2-1; 7 bases map to TRBD1. J gave up 5 bases and V 3 bases, and 17 bases lay outside the gene matches. Germline assignment: CDR1 SGDLS and CDR2 YYNGEE. The CDR3 runs to 18 residues. CDR3 coding DNA: TGTGCCAGCAGCGCCTACTCACTCGAGGGGGCCCCTAACAATGAGCAGTTCTTC. Its protein product is CASSAYSLEGAPNNEQFF.

This clone turned up a few times. The chain joins TRBV30 to TRBJ1-2, with no clear D. This CDR3 has 15 amino acids. Trimming took off 1 base at V and 3 bases at J, with 15 bases between the two ends. Germline values: CDR1 GTSNPN, CDR2 SVGIG (reference sequence). Here the CDR3 DNA reads TGTGCCTGGAGTGGTAGAAGTTTAGAATACTATGGCTACACCTTC. Its translation: CAWSGRSLEYYGYTF.

This rearrangement joins TRBV10-3 to TRBJ2-1, with 7 bases aligning to TRBD1. Germline CDR1 ENHRY, CDR2 SYGVKD. V gave up 10 bases and J gave up 5 bases; unmatched junction bases: 5. This CDR3 is built from 12 residues. The CDR3 loop is CATRDSNNEQFF. As DNA, the CDR3 is TGTGCCACTCGGGACAGTAACAATGAGCAGTTCTTC.

The chain combines TRBV4-2 with TRBJ1-6, with a possible D match to TRBD1 (6 bases). Trimming pared 0 bases from V and 8 bases from J, leaving 14 bases between. The germline V gene encodes CDR1 LGHNA and CDR2 YNFKEQ. This CDR3 is built from 16 residues. CDR3 protein: CASSQDERAGDSPLHF. The CDR3 bases are TGTGCCAGCAGCCAAGATGAACGAGCAGGGGATTCACCCCTCCACTTT.

The gene calls are TRBV29-1 and TRBJ1-1; D remains ambiguous. The V gene's germline CDR1 is SQVTM and CDR2 ANQGSEA. Trimming removed 1 base from V and 2 bases from J, with 8 bases in between. The CDR3 spans 13 residues. The DNA of the CDR3 is TGCAGCGTTGAAGTATCGGGTAACACTGAAGCTTTCTTT. Its translation: CSVEVSGNTEAFF.

V gene TRBV30 combines with J gene TRBJ1-1; D call uncertain. This CDR3 has 16 amino acids. CDR1 GTSNPN and CDR2 SVGIG come from the germline V gene (reference sequence). Trimming stripped 2 bases from V and 3 bases from J, with 19 bases between. The DNA of the CDR3 is TGTGCCTGGAGTCATCGGCAGCCCAGGATCGACACTGAAGCTTTCTTT. Its translation is CAWSHRQPRIDTEAFF.

This clone occurred once. CDR3 loop: CAWSFRDRVGQPQHF. The CDR3 DNA sequence: TGTGCCTGGAGTTTCCGGGACAGGGTGGGGCAGCCCCAGCATTTT. The V call is TRBV30, the J call TRBJ1-5; the match to TRBD1 covers 9 bases. Germline assignment: CDR1 GTSNPN and CDR2 SVGIG (reference sequence). The CDR3 loop spans 15 amino acids. Germline trimming cut 2 bases from V and 7 bases from J; bases unmatched to any gene: 9.

Note on this clone: The same CDR3 arises from other DNA sequences in this sample as well. The rearrangement joins TRBV5-1 to TRBJ2-7; 7 positions match TRBD1. Germline values: CDR1 SGHRS, CDR2 YFSETQ. There are 15 residues in the CDR3. V was clipped by 2 bases and J by 3 bases; unmatched bases: 8. The CDR3 loop is CASSFLGTDFYEQYF. Written as DNA, the CDR3 is TGCGCCAGCAGCTTTCTCGGGACAGACTTCTACGAGCAGTACTTC.